Below, one TCR beta chain is given with its context. As originally analysed: Reference gene primers were amplified, and this amplification served to estimate nucleated cell counts. Sequencing was performed with immunoSEQ multiplex PCR; in TCRdb, only in-frame clones are kept and a portion is missing. V, J and clone size are taken as reported in that table, and D and trimming were inferred from the DNA itself. This table has 240,000 or so clones, approximately 86% appearing once. Trimming left V 5 bases short and J 2 bases short, with 16 bases between. Germline V gives CDR1 SGHTA, CDR2 FQGNSA. This CDR3 is built from 15 residues. This specimen comes from a study of blood T cell repertoires in COVID-19. At the level of the study: COVID-19 samples from acute and convalescent phases originated in the United States, Italy and Spain. Sample material is recorded as cDNA or gDNA derived from T cells, B-cell-depleted T cells, or PBMCs.

The V and J genes are TRBV7-2 and TRBJ2-7, with D possibly being TRBD2 (5 bases). The sequenced sample consisted of peripheral blood. This TCR was sampled from a woman aged 30 to 39 with acute or convalescent COVID-19. DNA for the CDR3: TGTGCCAGCAGCCCCGATAAGGACGGGACCTACGAGCAGTACTTC. Amino acids: CASSPDKDGTYEQYF. The variable domain in full, completed from reference TRBV7-2 and TRBJ2-7, reads GAGVSQSPSNKVTEKGKDVELRCDPISGHTALYWYRQSLGQGLEFLIYFQGNSAPDKSGLPSDRFSAERTGGSVSTLTIQRTQQEDSAVYLCASSPDKDGTYEQYFGPGTRLTVT.